This T cell receptor beta chain was obtained from a study of T cell responses to AZD1222 COVID-19 vaccine. Findings and limits, study-wide: Elevations in Spike-specific TCR breadth and depth followed administration of two AZD1222 doses. Regions 160-218 and 743-854 held dominance among vaccine-associated CD4 TCRs, which spanned spike. The study sampled repertoires only after the peak T cell response.

Sequencing was performed with immunoSEQ multiplex PCR; in TCRdb, only in-frame clones are kept and a portion is missing. The repertoire holds some 130,000 clones, approximately 90% seen once, with 1.5% to 2% in the top ten. Turning to this clone: Its specificity is unknown.

The CDR3 totals 12 residues. J was trimmed by 5 bases and V by 6 bases; bases with no gene match: 1. The V gene's germline CDR1 is WSHSY and CDR2 SAAADI. The TCR comes from an adult in good health. V usage is TRBV10-2 and J usage is TRBJ2-7; 10 nucleotides align to TRBD2. The sample here was peripheral blood, taken on day 0 of AZD1222 vaccination. Here the CDR3 reads CASRLAGNEQYF. The CDR3 region has the DNA TGCGCCAGCAGACTAGCGGGAAACGAGCAGTACTTC.